Reported below is one T cell receptor beta chain. This record comes from a study of cytomegalovirus exposure and HLA in healthy donors. PCR primers comprised 60 Vbeta and 13 Jbeta primers. TCRdb's copy holds only in-frame clones and misses some; the assay was immunoSEQ multiplex PCR. The table includes around 150,000 clones, around 82% detected once. This TCR came from a man in his fifties in good health and CMV-seropositive. The sample comprised PBMCs.

CDR3 sequence reads: CATRTSGSFGANVLTF. In nucleotides, the CDR3 is TGTGCCACCAGGACTAGCGGGAGTTTTGGGGCCAACGTCCTGACTTTC. J is TRBJ2-6 and V is TRBV10-3; TRBD2 agrees at 13 bases. V lost 10 bases and J lost 3; bases outside the gene matches: 6. The CDR3 runs 16 residues. The V gene's germline CDR1 is ENHRY and CDR2 SYGVKD.